Following are 2 T cell receptor beta chains from one sample sequenced in a study of CD8+ T cells in alopecia areata. Extraction and reverse transcription of RNA yielded cDNA as the sequencing template. Generated by immunoSEQ multiplex PCR, the TCRdb table keeps only in-frame clones and is missing some. This table has around 190,000 clones, 45% to 70% appearing once. Sequencing was carried out using CD8+ T cells sorted from blood. These TCRs come from a human donor in good health.

A few counts support this clone. V usage is TRBV14 and J usage is TRBJ1-1; no clear D gene. The CDR3 spans 15 residues. Trimming removed 4 bases at V and 1 base at J, with 13 bases between. Per the germline V gene, CDR1 is SGHDN and CDR2 is FVKESK. As DNA, the CDR3 is TGTGCCAGCAGCCGCCTCGACCGGGGGAACACTGAAGCTTTCTTT. This gives the protein CASSRLDRGNTEAFF.

This clone has just a few counts. V and J are TRBV11-1 and TRBJ1-2; a possible D gene is TRBD1 (5 bases). The germline gives CDR1 SGHAT, CDR2 FQDESV (reference sequence). V dropped 5 bases and J dropped 6 bases, with 16 bases sitting between them. The CDR3 is 14 amino acids. In nucleotides, the CDR3 is TGTGCCAGCAGCCACGCAGGAAGGGGCGATGGCTACACCTTC. Translating gives CASSHAGRGDGYTF.